These T cell receptor beta chains were read from a single sample in a study of regulatory T cells. Some clones are missing from TCRdb's copy, which holds only in-frame ones; the method was immunoSEQ multiplex PCR. The repertoire holds more than 15,000 clones, under 95% seen once, with around 30% in the top ten. The sequencing sample was made of CD8+ T cells sorted from blood. All receptors derive from a person aged 18-30 years with CD3G deficiency. Both conserved end residues are part of each CDR3. Each record gives: J gene, D gene, V gene, clone size, CDR3 protein, CDR3 DNA. A D gene is named only where the DNA matches it firmly. Expanded clones get a size class; other rows say once, few or many, or leave the size out.

J gene: TRBJ2-7
D gene: .
V gene: TRBV5-4
clone size: .
CDR3 protein: CASSLGGLVDEQYF
CDR3 DNA: TGTGCCAGCAGCTTGGGGGGGCTAGTCGACGAGCAGTACTTC

J gene: TRBJ2-2
D gene: .
V gene: TRBV11-2
clone size: once
CDR3 protein: CASSPNSGTYTGELFF
CDR3 DNA: TGTGCCAGCAGCCCCAACTCCGGGACCTACACCGGGGAGCTGTTTTTT

J gene: TRBJ1-4
D gene: .
V gene: TRBV7-2
clone size: .
CDR3 protein: CASSPAPGGGEKLFF
CDR3 DNA: TGTGCCAGCAGCCCCGCGCCCGGGGGAGGTGAAAAACTGTTTTTT

J gene: TRBJ1-5
D gene: .
V gene: TRBV5-5
clone size: .
CDR3 protein: CASSSGRTDSNQPQHF
CDR3 DNA: TGTGCCAGCAGCAGTGGTCGGACAGATAGCAATCAGCCCCAGCATTTT

J gene: TRBJ1-5
D gene: .
V gene: TRBV7-8
clone size: .
CDR3 protein: CASSPIQGTNQPQHF
CDR3 DNA: TGTGCCAGCAGCCCAATACAGGGAACGAATCAGCCCCAGCATTTT

J gene: TRBJ1-2
D gene: .
V gene: TRBV5-1
clone size: once
CDR3 protein: CASTLDTNGYTF
CDR3 DNA: TGCGCCAGCACATTGGACACGAATGGCTACACCTTC

J gene: TRBJ1-1
D gene: .
V gene: TRBV28
clone size: .
CDR3 protein: CASWTSQGPMNTEAFF
CDR3 DNA: TGTGCCAGCTGGACCTCCCAGGGGCCCATGAACACTGAAGCTTTCTTT

J gene: TRBJ1-2
D gene: .
V gene: TRBV10-3
clone size: .
CDR3 protein: CAISVSESNYGYTF
CDR3 DNA: TGTGCCATCAGTGTTTCAGAGTCAAACTATGGCTACACCTTC

J gene: TRBJ1-1
D gene: .
V gene: TRBV19
clone size: .
CDR3 protein: CASRRTTEAFF
CDR3 DNA: TGTGCCAGTAGGAGAACGACCGAAGCTTTCTTT

J gene: TRBJ1-2
D gene: .
V gene: TRBV19
clone size: .
CDR3 protein: CASSTQGNFYGYTF
CDR3 DNA: TGTGCCAGTAGTACCCAGGGGAACTTCTATGGCTACACCTTC

J gene: TRBJ2-5
D gene: .
V gene: TRBV27
clone size: .
CDR3 protein: CASSSIPGETQYF
CDR3 DNA: TGTGCCAGCAGTTCAATACCAGGAGAGACCCAGTACTTC

J gene: TRBJ1-6
D gene: .
V gene: TRBV4-3
clone size: .
CDR3 protein: CASSQEEVWSPLHF
CDR3 DNA: TGCGCCAGCAGCCAAGAAGAGGTGTGGTCACCCCTCCACTTT

J gene: TRBJ2-1
D gene: TRBD2
V gene: TRBV5-1
clone size: .
CDR3 protein: CASSFASGGDLGEQFF
CDR3 DNA: TGCGCCAGCAGCTTTGCTAGCGGGGGGGATCTTGGTGAGCAGTTCTTC

J gene: TRBJ1-6
D gene: .
V gene: TRBV5-6
clone size: .
CDR3 protein: CASSLAVGGKNSPLHF
CDR3 DNA: TGTGCCAGCAGCTTGGCGGTGGGCGGAAAGAATTCACCCCTCCACTTT

J gene: TRBJ2-5
D gene: TRBD2
V gene: TRBV4-1
clone size: .
CDR3 protein: CASSQVERGRGGETQYF
CDR3 DNA: TGCGCCAGCAGCCAGGTCGAGCGGGGGCGCGGGGGCGAGACCCAGTACTTC

J gene: TRBJ2-1
D gene: TRBD2
V gene: TRBV5-1
clone size: .
CDR3 protein: CASSVGTSGNNEQFF
CDR3 DNA: TGCGCCAGCAGCGTCGGGACTAGCGGGAACAATGAGCAGTTCTTC

J gene: TRBJ1-2
D gene: .
V gene: TRBV14
clone size: .
CDR3 protein: CASSQAPDLIYGYTF
CDR3 DNA: TGTGCCAGCAGCCAAGCCCCCGACTTGATCTATGGCTACACCTTC

J gene: TRBJ1-5
D gene: TRBD1
V gene: TRBV23-1
clone size: .
CDR3 protein: CASSQRQGWNQPQHF
CDR3 DNA: TGCGCCAGCAGTCAACGACAGGGTTGGAATCAGCCCCAGCATTTT

J gene: TRBJ2-5
D gene: TRBD1
V gene: TRBV7-2
clone size: .
CDR3 protein: CASSRPGTGGLQYF
CDR3 DNA: TGTGCCAGCAGCCGACCCGGGACAGGGGGCTTGCAGTACTTC

J gene: TRBJ2-3
D gene: TRBD2
V gene: TRBV7-8
clone size: .
CDR3 protein: CASSPRGGDTQYF
CDR3 DNA: TGTGCCAGCAGCCCCCGGGGGGGGGATACGCAGTATTTT

J gene: TRBJ2-2
D gene: TRBD2
V gene: TRBV9
clone size: .
CDR3 protein: CASSHPARGGTGELFF
CDR3 DNA: TGTGCCAGCAGCCACCCGGCGCGGGGGGGTACCGGGGAGCTGTTTTTT

J gene: TRBJ2-7
D gene: .
V gene: TRBV15
clone size: .
CDR3 protein: CATSPHSTVYEQYF
CDR3 DNA: TGTGCCACCAGCCCCCATTCGACAGTCTACGAGCAGTACTTC

J gene: TRBJ2-2
D gene: TRBD1
V gene: TRBV7-6
clone size: .
CDR3 protein: CASSFRGLGELFF
CDR3 DNA: TGTGCCAGCAGCTTCAGGGGGCTCGGGGAGCTGTTTTTT

J gene: TRBJ2-2
D gene: TRBD1
V gene: TRBV18
clone size: .
CDR3 protein: CASSSHPGQGSNTGELFF
CDR3 DNA: TGTGCCAGCTCATCACACCCGGGACAGGGATCGAACACCGGGGAGCTGTTTTTT

J gene: TRBJ2-3
D gene: .
V gene: TRBV7-9
clone size: .
CDR3 protein: CASSLDRGYTDTQYF
CDR3 DNA: TGTGCCAGCAGCCTTGACCGGGGTTACACAGATACGCAGTATTTT

J gene: TRBJ1-4
D gene: .
V gene: TRBV29-1
clone size: .
CDR3 protein: CSNPGNEKLFF
CDR3 DNA: TGCAGCAATCCAGGGAATGAAAAACTGTTTTTT

J gene: TRBJ2-3
D gene: .
V gene: TRBV11-2
clone size: .
CDR3 protein: CASRHTGDTQYF
CDR3 DNA: TGTGCCAGCAGGCACACAGGAGATACGCAGTATTTT

J gene: TRBJ1-6
D gene: TRBD1
V gene: TRBV27
clone size: .
CDR3 protein: CASSLSMTPGQYNSPLHF
CDR3 DNA: TGTGCCAGCAGTTTATCCATGACCCCGGGACAGTATAATTCACCCCTCCACTTT

J gene: TRBJ2-7
D gene: .
V gene: TRBV5-6
clone size: .
CDR3 protein: CASSLGRSYEQYF
CDR3 DNA: TGTGCCAGCAGCTTGGGCCGGTCCTACGAGCAGTACTTC

J gene: TRBJ2-7
D gene: .
V gene: TRBV13
clone size: .
CDR3 protein: CASRARGSYEQYF
CDR3 DNA: TGTGCCAGCAGGGCCAGGGGTAGCTACGAGCAGTACTTC

J gene: TRBJ2-3
D gene: .
V gene: TRBV5-8
clone size: .
CDR3 protein: CASSLTSPDTQYF
CDR3 DNA: TGTGCCAGCAGCCTTACTAGCCCCGATACGCAGTATTTT

J gene: TRBJ1-5
D gene: TRBD1
V gene: TRBV2
clone size: .
CDR3 protein: CASRDRGSYSNQPQHF
CDR3 DNA: TGTGCCAGCAGGGACAGGGGAAGCTATAGCAATCAGCCCCAGCATTTT

J gene: TRBJ2-5
D gene: TRBD2
V gene: TRBV9
clone size: .
CDR3 protein: CASPYGLAGKETQYF
CDR3 DNA: TGTGCCAGCCCGTACGGACTAGCGGGGAAAGAGACCCAGTACTTC

J gene: TRBJ2-2
D gene: TRBD2
V gene: TRBV7-9
clone size: .
CDR3 protein: CASSLPGGVTGELFF
CDR3 DNA: TGTGCCAGCAGCTTACCCGGGGGGGTCACCGGGGAGCTGTTTTTT

J gene: TRBJ2-7
D gene: .
V gene: TRBV10-2
clone size: .
CDR3 protein: CASSDGRSYEQYF
CDR3 DNA: TGCGCCAGCAGTGATGGGCGGTCCTACGAGCAGTACTTC

J gene: TRBJ2-1
D gene: .
V gene: TRBV9
clone size: .
CDR3 protein: CASSLVQGMVNEQFF
CDR3 DNA: TGTGCCAGCAGCCTGGTACAGGGAATGGTCAATGAGCAGTTCTTC

J gene: TRBJ1-2
D gene: .
V gene: TRBV30
clone size: .
CDR3 protein: CAWSEGYGYTF
CDR3 DNA: TGTGCCTGGAGTGAGGGCTATGGCTACACCTTC

J gene: TRBJ2-3
D gene: TRBD2
V gene: TRBV5-1
clone size: .
CDR3 protein: CASSLGLAGVEGDTQYF
CDR3 DNA: TGCGCCAGCAGCTTGGGGTTAGCGGGGGTCGAGGGAGATACGCAGTATTTT

J gene: TRBJ2-7
D gene: .
V gene: TRBV14
clone size: .
CDR3 protein: CASSQVEGTTSYEQYF
CDR3 DNA: TGTGCCAGCAGCCAAGTAGAGGGGACGACATCCTACGAGCAGTACTTC

J gene: TRBJ1-1
D gene: .
V gene: TRBV2
clone size: .
CDR3 protein: CASSEENPEAFF
CDR3 DNA: TGTGCCAGCAGTGAGGAAAATCCTGAAGCTTTCTTT